This TCR beta chain emerged from a study of blood T cells in healthy people across ages. Through a sample-barcoded 5' primer and a J-beta primer mix, a second PCR was run for roughly 7 to 11 cycles. TCRdb recomputed calls from the 5' RACE reads with MiXCR, one row per CDR3 protein. The table shows roughly 1 million distinct CDR3 sequences, with 20% to 25% occurring only once. The sample providers were healthy Caucasian people from Russia, aged roughly 6 to 90. This clonotype showed up just a few times. CDR1 and CDR2 from the germline V gene are LNHDA and SQIVND (reference sequence). This CDR3 is built from 14 residues. The ends were cut back, 7 bases at V and 0 bases at J, with 11 bases in the middle. These records were also assigned to another study, of T cells of mothers and their children. That source notes: The authors detected no persistent microchimeric T cell clones.

The sequence derives from a girl aged 2 to 10 in good health. The gene calls are TRBV19 and TRBJ2-3; D gene unclear. The specimen sequenced was blood. CDR3 sequence reads: CASTPDPSTDTQYF. As DNA, the CDR3 is TGTGCCAGTACCCCGGACCCTAGCACAGATACGCAGTATTTT.